A single sample gave rise to the 4 T cell receptor beta chains below, sequenced in a study of response to subunit inactivated influenza vaccine. TCRdb re-analysed the RT-PCR reads in MiXCR, keeping a single row per CDR3 protein. The sample consists of around 150,000 distinct CDR3 sequences, about a tenth of them appearing once. The sample here was non-naive T cells sorted from PBMCs, taken roughly 48 days after vaccination. The source is a man aged 45-60 years who received an inactivated influenza vaccine.

This clonotype was seen repeatedly, ten times or more. The rearrangement links TRBV11-1 to TRBJ1-1, with TRBD1 as a possible D gene (6 bases). The CDR3 is 18 amino acids. V was cut by 3 bases and J by 4 bases, with 24 bases left in between. Germline V gene lookup returns CDR1 SGHAT and CDR2 FQDESV (reference sequence). CDR3 sequence (DNA): TGTGCCAGCAGCTTGGTTAATGTATGGGGCAGGGGTGGCACTGAAGCTTTCTTT. Its protein is CASSLVNVWGRGGTEAFF.

This chain connects TRBV10-3 to TRBJ2-2; 7 positions match TRBD1. V lost 6 bases to trimming and J lost 4 bases; unmatched junction nucleotides: 2. Germline V lookup: CDR1 ENHRY, CDR2 SYGVKD. The length of the CDR3 is 13 residues. The CDR3 sequence: CAIRTGSTGELFF. The CDR3 nucleotides are TGTGCCATCAGGACAGGGAGCACCGGGGAGCTGTTTTTT.

This clonotype was counted a few times. The chain has TRBV5-1 and TRBJ2-5; D may be TRBD2 (7 bases). CDR3 length: 15 amino acids. CDR1 is SGHRS, CDR2 YFSETQ, per germline. V was cut by 2 bases and J by 4 bases, with 15 bases left in between. The CDR3 DNA reads TGCGCCAGCAGCTTCGGTGGGGGGGCCGGAGAGACCCAGTACTTC. This gives the protein CASSFGGGAGETQYF.

Ten or more counts support this clonotype. The CDR3: CASSQDTTNEKLFF. The CDR3 DNA is TGCGCCAGCAGCCAGGACACAACTAATGAAAAACTGTTTTTT. The rearrangement joins TRBV5-1 to TRBJ1-4; D is perhaps TRBD1 (5 bases). V was trimmed by 4 bases and J by 0 bases, leaving 7 bases between them. Looked up from germline, CDR1 is SGHRS and CDR2 is YFSETQ. This CDR3 contains 14 residues.